The 29 T cell receptor beta chains below all came from one sample that was sequenced in a study of early T cells in non-severe SARS-CoV-2 infection. MiXCR, run by TCRdb on the 5' RACE reads, gives a single entry per CDR3 protein. Of 40,000 to 55,000 distinct CDR3 sequences listed, more than 9% are singletons. Sequenced input: whole blood. Every receptor here comes from an adult who was a healthcare worker with PCR-confirmed SARS-CoV-2 infection or an uninfected control (not recorded which).

The chain is built from TRBV7-9 and TRBJ1-6; D is undetermined. V was trimmed by 3 bases and J by 16 bases, leaving 13 bases between them. The germline V gene encodes CDR1 SEHNR and CDR2 FQNEAQ (reference sequence). This CDR3 has 12 residues. The CDR3 here is CASSLNSLKLHF. CDR3 sequence (DNA): TGTGCCAGCAGCTTGAACAGCCTGAAACTCCACTTT.

This clonotype was seen at least ten times. The chain is built from TRBV5-1 and TRBJ2-5; TRBD1 matches 10 bases. Looked up from germline, CDR1 is SGHRS and CDR2 is YFSETQ. CDR3 length: 16 amino acids. Germline trimming cut 4 bases from V and 4 bases from J; bases unmatched to any gene: 10. In DNA, the CDR3 is TGCGCCAGCAGCCCCTCGGGACAGGGGCGGGCAGAGACCCAGTACTTC. It translates to CASSPSGQGRAETQYF.

This clonotype was picked up many times. This rearrangement joins TRBV20-1 to TRBJ2-2; 9 bases line up with TRBD2. The germline gives CDR1 DFQATT, CDR2 SNEGSKA (reference sequence). This CDR3 has 16 amino acids. The V gene end was trimmed by 3 bases and the J gene end by 6 bases; junction bases not matched to a gene: 11. DNA for the CDR3: TGCAGTGCTAGCGGGACCTGGGGGACTAGCCCCGGGGAGCTGTTTTTT. It codes for CSASGTWGTSPGELFF.

This clonotype was observed at least ten times. The chain carries TRBV6-2 or TRBV6-3 and TRBJ2-3; no firm D call. V lost 5 bases and J lost 5, with 8 bases in between. The CDR3 covers 12 residues. Germline V CDR1 and CDR2: MNHEY, SVGEGT. CDR3 in DNA: TGTGCCAGCAGTCCGCTCGTAGATACGCAGTATTTT. Protein: CASSPLVDTQYF.

This clonotype was counted once. The J gene is TRBJ2-1, the V gene TRBV6-2 or TRBV6-3; TRBD2 aligns across 8 bases. In germline, CDR1 is MNHEY, CDR2 SVGEGT. After removal of 2 bases from V and 9 bases from J, the junction contained 9 bases not matched to a gene. CDR3 length: 15 amino acids. DNA of the CDR3: TGTGCCAGCAGTTACCGGACCCTAACTAGCGGTGAGCAGTTCTTC. Its translation: CASSYRTLTSGEQFF.

As for this clonotype: The junction departs from the called germline gene at one end, perhaps through a read error. The rearrangement uses TRBV2 and TRBJ1-2; no reliable D call. The CDR3 extends over 10 amino acids. Looked up from germline, CDR1 is SNHLY and CDR2 is FYNNEI. CDR3 sequence reads: CASMRQRVAF. The CDR3 coding sequence is TGTGCCAGCATGCGACAACGAGTCGCCTTC.

V is TRBV7-2 and J is TRBJ2-7; the D gene could be TRBD1 or TRBD2 (5 bases each). The V end lost 3 bases, the J end lost 2 bases, and 11 bases lay between the germline ends. Germline-derived CDR1 and CDR2 are SGHTA and FQGNSA. The CDR3 sequence is 14 residues long. The CDR3 DNA follows: TGTGCCAGCAGCTTTTATGGGACCCCCTACGAGCAGTACTTC. It yields the protein CASSFYGTPYEQYF.

The chain uses TRBV6-6 and TRBJ2-7; 10 bases are a match to TRBD2. The CDR3 spans 14 residues. The V and J ends lost 6 bases and 5 bases, in that order; junction bases with no gene match: 7. Germline V gene sequence: CDR1 MNHNY, CDR2 SVGAGI (reference sequence). The CDR3: CASRRAGGPDEQYF. CDR3 in DNA: TGTGCCAGCAGGAGAGCGGGAGGGCCAGACGAGCAGTACTTC.

The rearrangement uses TRBV10-3 and TRBJ2-7, with 7 bases lining up with TRBD1. The CDR3 has 17 amino acids. Germline CDR1 and CDR2: ENHRY and SYGVKD. Germline trimming cut 0 bases from V and 1 base from J; bases unmatched to any gene: 9. The CDR3 nucleotides read TGTGCCATCAGTGAGTCGAAATTAAGGGGGCTATCCTACGAGCAGTACTTC. Residues: CAISESKLRGLSYEQYF.

This clonotype has at least ten counts. The V gene is TRBV4-1, the J gene TRBJ2-5, with 9 nucleotides matching TRBD2. Germline lookup yields CDR1 MGHRA and CDR2 YSYEKL. The CDR3 extends over 18 amino acids. Trimming removed 0 bases from V and 4 bases from J; junction bases left unmatched: 12. For the CDR3, the DNA is TGCGCCAGCAGCCAAGATAGCGGGGGTAGGCTAGGGAGAGAGACCCAGTACTTC. It codes for CASSQDSGGRLGRETQYF.

The chain uses TRBV24-1 and TRBJ2-1; D unclear. Trimming stripped 4 bases from V and 6 bases from J, with 9 bases between. The CDR3 spans 13 residues. Per germline, CDR1 KGHDR and CDR2 SFDVKD. The CDR3 DNA follows: TGTGCCACCAGTGAGTCTACCCGCAATGAGCAGTTCTTC. It yields the protein CATSESTRNEQFF.

In this sample, this clonotype turned up many times. This chain connects TRBV29-1 to TRBJ2-2; D is unresolved. This CDR3 is built from 12 residues. Per germline, CDR1 SQVTM and CDR2 ANQGSEA. V was cut by 8 bases and J by 6 bases, with 13 bases left in between. This chain's CDR3 is CSLLVDSGELFF. CDR3 in DNA: TGCAGCTTGTTGGTGGATTCCGGGGAGCTGTTTTTT.

This clonotype came up many times. V is TRBV7-2 and J is TRBJ2-1, with a tentative D call TRBD2 (6 bases). With 1 base removed from V and 0 bases from J, the gap between germline ends came to 7 bases. Germline V lookup: CDR1 SGHTA, CDR2 FQGNSA. The CDR3 extends over 15 amino acids. Here the CDR3 reads CASSLGGNSYNEQFF. The CDR3 coding sequence is TGTGCCAGCAGCTTAGGCGGGAACTCCTACAATGAGCAGTTCTTC.

The chain combines TRBV7-8 with TRBJ2-1; D possibly corresponds to TRBD2 (5 bases). Trimming removed 11 bases at V and 2 bases at J, with 13 bases between. CDR3 length: 13 amino acids. Germline V gene data show CDR1 as SGHVS and CDR2 as FQNEAQ. The CDR3 DNA follows: TGTGCCCTCGGAGGAAGAACCTACAATGAGCAGTTCTTC. Encoded protein: CALGGRTYNEQFF.

The chain employs TRBV12-3 or TRBV12-4 and TRBJ1-6; D perhaps matches TRBD1 (6 bases). The CDR3 spans 15 residues. Trimming removed 1 base from V and 10 bases from J, with 14 bases in between. CDR3 region: CASSLGSQGRSPLHF. The CDR3 DNA sequence: TGTGCCAGCAGTTTAGGTTCTCAGGGGAGGTCACCCCTCCACTTT.

V and J are TRBV9 and TRBJ2-7, with 9 bases aligning to TRBD1. There are 14 residues in the CDR3. Germline-derived CDR1 and CDR2 are SGDLS and YYNGEE. V shed 0 bases, J shed 5 bases, and the junction held 3 bases outside the gene matches. In DNA, the CDR3 is TGTGCCAGCAGCGTAGGGACAGGGGACCACGAGCAGTACTTC. This encodes CASSVGTGDHEQYF.

This clonotype has only a few counts. The V call is TRBV7-3, the J call TRBJ2-7, with 9 bases that match TRBD1. After removal of 4 bases from V and 4 bases from J, the junction contained 11 bases not matched to a gene. Per the germline V gene, CDR1 is SGHTA and CDR2 is FQGTGA. This CDR3 spans 16 amino acids. The CDR3: CASSSVGGTGRYEQYF. CDR3 in DNA: TGTGCCAGCAGCTCCGTCGGGGGGACAGGGAGGTACGAGCAGTACTTC.

The chain couples TRBV28 to TRBJ2-7; TRBD2 matches 10 bases. Trimming took 8 bases from V and 5 from J; bases not matched to a gene: 12. The CDR3 runs 15 residues. Germline V gene lookup returns CDR1 MDHEN and CDR2 SYDVKM. CDR3 DNA: TGTGCCAGCTTGGGACTAGCGAGCCCTCTGGACGAGCAGTACTTC. This translates into CASLGLASPLDEQYF.

This clonotype occurred a few times. V gene TRBV20-1 combines with J gene TRBJ1-1, with D maybe TRBD1 (5 bases). This CDR3 region has 11 residues. The germline gives CDR1 DFQATT, CDR2 SNEGSKA (reference sequence). CDR3 loop: CSGGSNTEAFF. The CDR3 coding sequence is TGCAGCGGGGGATCCAACACTGAAGCTTTCTTT.

This clonotype has a count of ten or more. The V call is TRBV6-2 or TRBV6-3, the J call TRBJ2-5; unclear D gene. The V and J ends lost 6 bases and 4 bases respectively, with 3 bases between them. The length of the CDR3 is 10 residues. Germline CDR1 reads MNHEY; CDR2 reads SVGEGT. The CDR3 spells CASRRETQYF. CDR3 coding DNA: TGTGCCAGCAGAAGAGAGACCCAGTACTTC.

The chain carries TRBV7-2 and TRBJ1-2; D gene ambiguous. The CDR3 runs 14 residues. The germline gives CDR1 SGHTA, CDR2 FQGNSA. The V gene lost 1 base and the J gene lost 8 bases, with 14 bases spanning the gap. The CDR3, as DNA: TGTGCCAGCAGCTTAGTATTTGATGCAGCCGGCTACACCTTC. Translated: CASSLVFDAAGYTF.

This clonotype has more than one count but fewer than ten. The J gene is TRBJ1-6, the V gene TRBV20-1; no clear D gene. Trimming took 6 bases from V and 0 from J, leaving 12 bases between them. The germline V gene encodes CDR1 DFQATT and CDR2 SNEGSKA (reference sequence). This CDR3 spans 15 amino acids. CDR3 bases: TGCAGTGCCCTTGACCCGAGCTCCTATAATTCACCCCTCCACTTT. Protein: CSALDPSSYNSPLHF.

The chain joins TRBV20-1 to TRBJ1-6, with TRBD1 as a possible D gene (5 bases). V lost 6 bases and J lost 3, with 12 bases in between. Germline-derived CDR1 and CDR2 are DFQATT and SNEGSKA (reference sequence). CDR3 length: 14 amino acids. The CDR3 sequence is CSARTTLYNSPLHF. DNA for the CDR3: TGCAGTGCCCGGACAACACTCTATAATTCACCCCTCCACTTT.

This clonotype has a count of ten or more. This sequence joins TRBV25-1 and TRBJ1-5; 8 nucleotides line up with TRBD1. With 5 bases clipped from V and 3 bases from J, the junction kept 6 bases outside the gene matches. The CDR3 spans 15 residues. Germline values: CDR1 MGHDK, CDR2 SYGVNS. The chain's CDR3 is CASSSGGQVNQPQHF. The CDR3 region has the DNA TGTGCCAGCAGTTCAGGGGGCCAGGTCAATCAGCCCCAGCATTTT.

This clonotype was picked up many times. V usage is TRBV29-1 and J usage is TRBJ2-7, with D perhaps TRBD1 or TRBD2 (5 bases each). The CDR3 has 12 amino acids. V lost 6 bases and J 1 base, leaving 10 bases between the germline ends. The germline V gene has CDR1 SQVTM and CDR2 ANQGSEA. The CDR3 protein is CSVGTFSYEQYF. The CDR3 DNA is TGCAGCGTGGGGACGTTTTCCTACGAGCAGTACTTC.

There are many counts of this clonotype. V gene TRBV6-1 combines with J gene TRBJ1-1; D may be TRBD1 (5 bases). The CDR3 has 13 residues. Germline V CDR1 and CDR2: MNHNS, SASEGT. V gave up 6 bases and J gave up 1 base, with 9 bases separating them. This CDR3 reads CASSSGQNTEAFF. CDR3 bases: TGTGCCAGCAGCTCTGGACAGAACACTGAAGCTTTCTTT.

This clonotype has just a few counts. The rearrangement uses TRBV6-5 and TRBJ2-1, with D possibly TRBD1 on 6 matching bases. Germline-derived CDR1 and CDR2 are MNHEY and SVGAGI. There are 16 residues in the CDR3. Trimming removed 4 bases at V and 0 bases at J, with 13 bases between. CDR3 nucleotide sequence: TGTGCCAGCAGTTCCGGGACAACCCTCTCCTACAATGAGCAGTTCTTC. This translates into CASSSGTTLSYNEQFF.

This chain uses TRBV30 with TRBJ1-6; perhaps TRBD1 as D (5 bases). Trimming stripped 0 bases from V and 1 base from J, with 10 bases between. The germline V gene has CDR1 GTSNPN and CDR2 SVGIG (reference sequence). The CDR3 extends over 16 amino acids. The chain's CDR3 is CAWSVGQTSYNSPLHF. DNA for the CDR3: TGTGCCTGGAGTGTGGGGCAGACATCCTATAATTCACCCCTCCACTTT.

This clonotype has ten or more counts. V gene TRBV28 combines with J gene TRBJ2-3; weak D call: TRBD1 (5 bases). V gave up 2 bases and J gave up 7 bases, with 10 bases separating them. The V gene's germline CDR1 is MDHEN and CDR2 SYDVKM. The CDR3 is 13 amino acids. The CDR3: CASSLPRDYTQYF. In nucleotides, the CDR3 is TGTGCCAGCAGTTTACCCAGGGATTATACGCAGTATTTT.